The rows below give T cell receptor beta chains drawn from one sample of a study of T cell repertoires in aging, cancer and after chemotherapy. TCRdb re-derived calls from the multiplex PCR reads in MiXCR, one entry per CDR3 protein. The data contain about 2,300 distinct CDR3 sequences, roughly 25% of them singletons. The sequenced material came from blood. All receptors derive from a human donor with a solid tumor. The CDR3 runs from the conserved cysteine through the conserved F or W. Each record gives: D gene, clone size, V gene, J gene, CDR3 protein, CDR3 DNA. The D gene is left open where the match is weak. Clone sizes are given selectively: once, few, many, or a class where the clone is expanded.

d_call: -
clone_size: -
v_call: TRBV5-6
j_call: TRBJ2-7
cdr3_aa: CASSLGQTTTYEQYF
cdr3_nt: TGTGCCAGCAGCTTGGGACAGACTACCACCTACGAGCAGTACTTC

d_call: -
clone_size: medium-sized
v_call: TRBV30
j_call: TRBJ2-7
cdr3_aa: CAWNPGVGGGYEQYF
cdr3_nt: TGTGCCTGGAACCCGGGGGTGGGCGGAGGCTACGAGCAGTACTTC

d_call: -
clone_size: -
v_call: TRBV6-2/TRBV6-3
j_call: TRBJ2-1
cdr3_aa: CASSDERETFINEQFF
cdr3_nt: TGTGCCAGCAGTGATGAAAGGGAGACATTTATCAATGAGCAGTTCTTC

d_call: TRBD2
clone_size: few
v_call: TRBV30
j_call: TRBJ2-1
cdr3_aa: CAWSRTAPGLAGNQNNEQFF
cdr3_nt: TGTGCCTGGAGTCGCACCGCTCCGGGACTAGCGGGGAACCAAAACAATGAGCAGTTCTTC

d_call: -
clone_size: -
v_call: TRBV20-1
j_call: TRBJ2-1
cdr3_aa: CSAALPGSSYNEQFF
cdr3_nt: TGCAGTGCTGCCCTCCCCGGGAGCTCCTACAATGAGCAGTTCTTC

d_call: -
clone_size: -
v_call: TRBV6-1
j_call: TRBJ1-2
cdr3_aa: CASREEGWVNYGYTF
cdr3_nt: TGTGCCAGCAGAGAAGAAGGGTGGGTTAACTATGGCTACACCTTC

d_call: TRBD2
clone_size: -
v_call: TRBV20-1
j_call: TRBJ2-7
cdr3_aa: CKGTSGRAYEQYF
cdr3_nt: TGCAAAGGGACTAGCGGGAGGGCCTACGAGCAGTACTTC

d_call: -
clone_size: -
v_call: TRBV18
j_call: TRBJ1-2
cdr3_aa: CASSQDSTYGYTF
cdr3_nt: TGTGCCAGCTCACAAGACAGTACCTATGGCTACACCTTC

d_call: -
clone_size: few
v_call: TRBV7-9
j_call: TRBJ1-5
cdr3_aa: CASSLAGDSNQPQHF
cdr3_nt: TGTGCCAGCAGCTTAGCGGGGGATAGCAATCAGCCCCAGCATTTT

d_call: TRBD1
clone_size: -
v_call: TRBV18
j_call: TRBJ1-1
cdr3_aa: CASSHVQGMNTEAFF
cdr3_nt: TGTGCCAGCTCACACGTACAGGGGATGAACACTGAAGCTTTCTTT

d_call: -
clone_size: few
v_call: TRBV18
j_call: TRBJ1-5
cdr3_aa: CASSPKTVNQPQHF
cdr3_nt: TGTGCCAGCTCACCAAAGACCGTGAATCAGCCCCAGCATTTT

d_call: -
clone_size: -
v_call: TRBV2
j_call: TRBJ2-7
cdr3_aa: CASSDSIGILEQYF
cdr3_nt: TGTGCCAGCAGTGATTCTATAGGAATTCTCGAGCAGTACTTC

d_call: -
clone_size: few
v_call: TRBV7-3
j_call: TRBJ1-1
cdr3_aa: CASSLGSRNTEAFF
cdr3_nt: TGTGCCAGCAGCTTAGGCAGCCGGAACACTGAAGCTTTCTTT

d_call: TRBD1
clone_size: large
v_call: TRBV29-1
j_call: TRBJ2-2
cdr3_aa: CSARQGSGELFF
cdr3_nt: TGCAGCGCCCGACAGGGCTCAGGGGAGCTGTTTTTT

d_call: TRBD2
clone_size: -
v_call: TRBV20-1
j_call: TRBJ2-1
cdr3_aa: CSARDDEGGPVREQFF
cdr3_nt: TGCAGTGCTAGAGATGATGAGGGAGGGCCAGTTCGTGAGCAGTTCTTC

d_call: -
clone_size: medium-sized
v_call: TRBV6-1
j_call: TRBJ1-5
cdr3_aa: CASTPGRDQPQHF
cdr3_nt: TGTGCCAGCACACCGGGTAGGGATCAGCCCCAGCATTTT

d_call: TRBD2
clone_size: few
v_call: TRBV20-1
j_call: TRBJ2-7
cdr3_aa: CSAILAGSVYEQYF
cdr3_nt: TGCAGTGCAATACTAGCGGGCTCAGTCTACGAGCAGTACTTC

d_call: -
clone_size: -
v_call: TRBV27
j_call: TRBJ1-1
cdr3_aa: CASSRWGSEAFF
cdr3_nt: TGTGCCAGCAGTCGATGGGGGTCTGAAGCTTTCTTT

d_call: -
clone_size: medium-sized
v_call: TRBV7-9
j_call: TRBJ1-4
cdr3_aa: CASSPPGRGGEKLFF
cdr3_nt: TGTGCCAGCAGCCCCCCAGGCAGGGGAGGTGAAAAACTGTTTTTT

d_call: -
clone_size: few
v_call: TRBV30
j_call: TRBJ2-1
cdr3_aa: CAWSVQYNEQFF
cdr3_nt: TGTGCCTGGAGTGTTCAATACAATGAGCAGTTCTTC

d_call: TRBD1
clone_size: medium-sized
v_call: TRBV5-4
j_call: TRBJ1-2
cdr3_aa: CASSDRGYGYTF
cdr3_nt: TGTGCCAGCAGCGACAGGGGATATGGCTACACCTTC

d_call: TRBD1
clone_size: -
v_call: TRBV4-1
j_call: TRBJ2-2
cdr3_aa: CASSQVGTGGRTGELFF
cdr3_nt: TGCGCCAGCAGCCAAGTGGGAACAGGGGGCAGAACCGGGGAGCTGTTTTTT

d_call: -
clone_size: -
v_call: TRBV7-9
j_call: TRBJ2-2
cdr3_aa: CASSRQNTGELFF
cdr3_nt: TGTGCCAGCAGCCGACAAAACACCGGGGAGCTGTTTTTT

d_call: -
clone_size: -
v_call: TRBV12-3/TRBV12-4
j_call: TRBJ1-3
cdr3_aa: CASSLRGGAGNTIYF
cdr3_nt: TGTGCCAGCAGTTTGCGGGGGGGAGCTGGAAACACCATATATTTT